This TCR beta chain was obtained from a study of CD8 T cells in Susac syndrome. V gave up 7 bases and J gave up 2 bases, with 15 bases separating them. CDR1 is SGHAT, CDR2 FQNNGV, per germline. The CDR3 totals 14 residues. The multiple sclerosis control group comprised treatment-naive patients with stable or active relapsing-remitting disease. With random hexamers, about 0.45 to 1 ug RNA was reverse transcribed. An immunoSEQ multiplex PCR generated amplified TCR beta CDR3 products spanning 54 Vbeta and 13 Jbeta. MiXCR was run by TCRdb on the immunoSEQ multiplex PCR reads, yielding one entry per CDR3 protein. The sample shows about 440,000 distinct CDR3 sequences, 75% to 90% of them seen only once.

The clonotype originates from a human donor with multiple sclerosis. The sample comprised CD8+ T cells from PBMCs. The chain links TRBV11-2 to TRBJ2-7; no reliable D call. CDR3: CASTYGFGAYEQYF. The CDR3 DNA follows: TGTGCCAGCACTTACGGATTCGGCGCCTACGAGCAGTACTTC.